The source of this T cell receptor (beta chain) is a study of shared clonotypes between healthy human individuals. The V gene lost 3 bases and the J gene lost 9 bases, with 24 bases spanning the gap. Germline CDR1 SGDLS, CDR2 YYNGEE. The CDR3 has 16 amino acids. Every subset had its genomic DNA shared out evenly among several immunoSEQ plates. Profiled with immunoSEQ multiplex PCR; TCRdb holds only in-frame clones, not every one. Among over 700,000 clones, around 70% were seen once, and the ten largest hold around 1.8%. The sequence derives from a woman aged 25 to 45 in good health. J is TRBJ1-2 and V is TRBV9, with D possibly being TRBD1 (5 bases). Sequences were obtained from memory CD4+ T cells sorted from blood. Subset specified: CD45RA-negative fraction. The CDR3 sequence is CASSGSADSALGRYTF. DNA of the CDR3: TGTGCCAGCAGCGGGTCCGCCGACAGCGCTCTAGGGCGCTACACCTTC.